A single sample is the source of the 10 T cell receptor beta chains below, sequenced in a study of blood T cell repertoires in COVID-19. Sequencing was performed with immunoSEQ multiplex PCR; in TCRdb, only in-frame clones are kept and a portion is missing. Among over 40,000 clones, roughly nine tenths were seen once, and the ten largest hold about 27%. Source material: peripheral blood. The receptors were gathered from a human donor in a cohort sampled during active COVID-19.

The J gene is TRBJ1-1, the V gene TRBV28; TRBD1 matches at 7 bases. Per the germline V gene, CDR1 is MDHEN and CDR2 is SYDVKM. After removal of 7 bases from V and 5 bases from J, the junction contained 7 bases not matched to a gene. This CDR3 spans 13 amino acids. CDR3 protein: CASTFDRVTEAFF. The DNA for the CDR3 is TGTGCCAGCACCTTCGACAGGGTAACTGAAGCTTTCTTT. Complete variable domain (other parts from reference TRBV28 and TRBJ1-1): DVKVTQSSRYLVKRTGEKVFLECVQDMDHENMFWYRQDPGLGLRLIYFSYDVKMKEKGDIPEGYSVSREKKERFSLILESASTNQTSMYLCASTFDRVTEAFFGQGTRLTVV.

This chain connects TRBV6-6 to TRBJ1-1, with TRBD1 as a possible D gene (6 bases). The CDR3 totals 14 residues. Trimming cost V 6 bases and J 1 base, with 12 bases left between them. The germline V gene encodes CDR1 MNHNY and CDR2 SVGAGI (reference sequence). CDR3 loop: CASSHTGQNTEAFF. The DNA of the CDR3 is TGTGCCAGCAGCCATACGGGACAGAACACTGAAGCTTTCTTT.

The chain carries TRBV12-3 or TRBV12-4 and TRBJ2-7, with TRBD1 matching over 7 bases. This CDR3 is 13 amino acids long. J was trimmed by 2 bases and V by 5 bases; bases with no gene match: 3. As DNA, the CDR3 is TGTGCCAGCAGTGAAGACAGGGCCTACGAGCAGTACTTC. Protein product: CASSEDRAYEQYF.

CDR3 nucleotide sequence: TGTGCCAGCAGTACCGACGGAGGAAGCAATCAGCCCCAGCATTTT. Translated: CASSTDGGSNQPQHF. This chain connects TRBV6-5 to TRBJ1-5; D ambiguous. Looked up from germline, CDR1 is MNHEY and CDR2 is SVGAGI. Trimming stripped 5 bases from V and 1 base from J, with 12 bases between. The CDR3 totals 15 residues.

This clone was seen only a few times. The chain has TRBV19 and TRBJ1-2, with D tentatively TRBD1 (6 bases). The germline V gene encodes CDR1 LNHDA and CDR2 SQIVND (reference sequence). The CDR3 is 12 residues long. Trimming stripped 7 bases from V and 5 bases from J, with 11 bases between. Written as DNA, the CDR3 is TGTGCCAGTAACGAGGGGGAATATGGCTACACCTTC. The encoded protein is CASNEGEYGYTF.

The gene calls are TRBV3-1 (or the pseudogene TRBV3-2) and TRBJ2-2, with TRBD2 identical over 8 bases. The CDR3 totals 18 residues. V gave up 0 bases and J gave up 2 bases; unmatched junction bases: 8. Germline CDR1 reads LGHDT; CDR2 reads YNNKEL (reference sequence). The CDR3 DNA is TGTGCCAGCAGCCAAGAGGTTCACGGGAGGGTTAACACCGGGGAGCTGTTTTTT. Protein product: CASSQEVHGRVNTGELFF.

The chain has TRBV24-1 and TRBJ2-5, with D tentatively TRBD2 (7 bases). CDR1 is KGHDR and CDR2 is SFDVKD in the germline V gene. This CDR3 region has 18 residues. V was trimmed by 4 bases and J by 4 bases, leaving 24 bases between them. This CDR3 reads CATSDRKGGRGIGETQYF. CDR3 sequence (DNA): TGTGCCACCAGTGACCGCAAGGGGGGGCGCGGGATCGGAGAGACCCAGTACTTC.

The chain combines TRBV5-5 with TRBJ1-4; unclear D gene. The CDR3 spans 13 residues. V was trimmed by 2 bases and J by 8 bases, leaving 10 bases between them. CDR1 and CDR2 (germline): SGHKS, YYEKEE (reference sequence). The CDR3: CASSFYAGEKLFF. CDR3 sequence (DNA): TGTGCCAGCAGCTTTTACGCAGGAGAAAAACTGTTTTTT.

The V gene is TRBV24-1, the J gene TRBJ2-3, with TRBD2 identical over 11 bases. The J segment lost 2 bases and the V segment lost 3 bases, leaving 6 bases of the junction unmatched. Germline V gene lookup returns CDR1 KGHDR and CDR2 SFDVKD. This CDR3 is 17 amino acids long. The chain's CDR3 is CATSDRPTSGATDTQYF. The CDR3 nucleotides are TGTGCCACCAGTGATAGACCGACTAGCGGGGCCACAGATACGCAGTATTTT.

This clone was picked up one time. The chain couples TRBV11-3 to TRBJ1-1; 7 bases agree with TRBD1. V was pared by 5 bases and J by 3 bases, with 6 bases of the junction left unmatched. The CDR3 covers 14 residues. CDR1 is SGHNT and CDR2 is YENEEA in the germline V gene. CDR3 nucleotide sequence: TGTGCCAGCAGCCCGGGACAGTCCCACACTGAAGCTTTCTTT. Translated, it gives CASSPGQSHTEAFF.